This T cell receptor beta chain was documented in a study of T cell responses to AZD1222 COVID-19 vaccine. TCRdb's table, derived via immunoSEQ multiplex PCR, lists solely in-frame clones and lacks some. This repertoire shows 200,000 to 250,000 clones, about 95% found once; its top ten account for 1.7%. Germline V gene data show CDR1 as MNHEY and CDR2 as SVGAGI. Losses at the gene ends were 4 bases for V and 5 bases for J; bases not matched to a gene: 6. The CDR3 sequence is 14 residues long. This sequence joins TRBV6-5 and TRBJ1-1, with TRBD1 identical over 8 bases. The sequencing here drew on peripheral blood, taken 28 days after the second dose of the MenACWY control vaccine. The clonotype was recovered from an adult who received the MenACWY meningococcal vaccine as a control. In nucleotides, the CDR3 is TGTGCCAGCAGTTTCAAGACAGGGGAAACTGAAGCTTTCTTT. Its translation is CASSFKTGETEAFF.